Listed here are 8 T cell receptor beta chains from one sample, sequenced in a study of chemoradiotherapy in HPV16-positive cancers. Using immunoSEQ multiplex PCR, the repertoire was profiled, and TCRdb retains in-frame clones only, with some absent. The sample contains more than 9,500 clones, more than 75% of which appear only once. This specimen was blood, taken from a patient who underwent chemoradiotherapy. All receptors derive from a human donor with HPV-associated anogenital cancer.

The chain couples TRBV7-8 to TRBJ2-1; a possible D gene is TRBD2 (7 bases). CDR3 size: 15 residues. Trimming pared 4 bases from V and 4 bases from J, leaving 14 bases between. The germline V gene has CDR1 SGHVS and CDR2 FQNEAQ. CDR3 coding DNA: TGTGCCAGCAGCTCCGTGGGGGGGCTGTACAATGAGCAGTTCTTC. Protein sequence: CASSSVGGLYNEQFF.

The chain joins TRBV14 to TRBJ2-3; D possibly uses TRBD1 or TRBD2 (6 bases each). Germline CDR1 SGHDN, CDR2 FVKESK. V was shortened by 3 bases and J by 1 base, with 14 bases between the two germline ends. The CDR3 loop spans 16 amino acids. The CDR3 spells CASSHLPGAGTDTQYF. CDR3 bases: TGTGCCAGCAGCCACCTCCCGGGGGCGGGCACAGATACGCAGTATTTT.

This clone was seen once. The chain combines TRBV4-1 with TRBJ2-3; a weak D match, TRBD1 (5 bases). The germline CDR1 and CDR2 sequences are MGHRA and YSYEKL. The CDR3 extends over 16 amino acids. Trimming cost V 1 base and J 6 bases, with 17 bases left between them. CDR3 bases: TGCGCCAGCAGCCAAGCCCCAGGGTTTGGAGAGGATACGCAGTATTTT. Amino acid sequence: CASSQAPGFGEDTQYF.

The gene calls are TRBV4-2 and TRBJ1-4, with 11 bases identical to TRBD1. The trim removed 1 base at V and 11 bases at J, leaving 3 bases unmatched. From germline, CDR1 is LGHNA and CDR2 YNFKEQ. The CDR3 has 14 amino acids. Here the CDR3 reads CASSQAGDRGKLFF. In DNA, the CDR3 is TGTGCCAGCAGCCAAGCAGGGGACAGGGGGAAACTGTTTTTT.

The chain couples TRBV11-3 to TRBJ1-2; possible D gene TRBD1, 5 bases. Deletions cut 5 bases from V and 2 bases from J, with 15 bases between. The CDR3 contains 15 residues. Germline loops: CDR1 SGHNT, CDR2 YENEEA. DNA of the CDR3: TGTGCCAGCAGCCCCTTGGGGGGTGTCAACTATGGCTACACCTTC. Translation gives CASSPLGGVNYGYTF.

The chain couples TRBV2 to TRBJ1-4; D remains unclear. CDR3 length equals 16 residues. The germline gives CDR1 SNHLY, CDR2 FYNNEI. V was shortened by 1 base and J by 0 bases, with 9 bases between the two germline ends. Written as DNA, the CDR3 is TGTGCCAGCAGTGAAGTGGGAACCGCAACTAATGAAAAACTGTTTTTT. It specifies CASSEVGTATNEKLFF.

The chain couples TRBV5-4 to TRBJ2-4; no definite D call. Deletions cut 4 bases from V and 5 bases from J, with 13 bases between. CDR3 length equals 14 residues. Germline lookup yields CDR1 SGHNT and CDR2 YYREEE (reference sequence). The CDR3: CASSPGVGQNIQYF. The DNA for the CDR3 is TGTGCCAGCAGCCCTGGGGTCGGACAAAACATTCAGTACTTC. The full variable domain, with the rest looked up from reference TRBV5-4 and TRBJ2-4, is ETGVTQSPTHLIKTRGQQVTLRCSSQSGHNTVSWYQQALGQGPQFIFQYYREEENGRGNFPPRFSGLQFPNYSSELNVNALELDDSALYLCASSPGVGQNIQYFGAGTRLSVL.

This chain joins TRBV9 and TRBJ2-1, with unresolved D. The CDR3 spans 16 residues. The V end lost 3 bases, the J end lost 3 bases, and 16 bases lay between the germline ends. Germline CDR1 is SGDLS and CDR2 is YYNGEE. CDR3 in DNA: TGTGCCAGCAGCGAAACCCCGTCCTCGTTCTACAATGAGCAGTTCTTC. Amino acid sequence: CASSETPSSFYNEQFF.